This entry lists 22 T cell receptor beta chains sequenced from one sample in a study of blood T cell repertoires in COVID-19. Assay used: immunoSEQ multiplex PCR; TCRdb lists only in-frame clones, some missing. The profile shows about 80,000 clones, around 91% of them singletons. The sample consisted of peripheral blood. These receptors originate from a woman older than 75 with active or convalescent COVID-19.

The rearrangement joins TRBV6-1 to TRBJ2-2, with D possibly TRBD1 on 5 matching bases. The CDR3 is made up of 18 amino acids. CDR1 is MNHNS, CDR2 SASEGT, per germline. The V end lost 2 bases, the J end lost 1 base, and 17 bases lay between the germline ends. CDR3 protein: CASSEPAQGSWNTGELFF. CDR3 DNA sequence: TGTGCCAGCAGTGAACCGGCTCAGGGCTCGTGGAACACCGGGGAGCTGTTTTTT.

This chain connects TRBV2 to TRBJ1-3, with D hard to call. This CDR3 region has 13 residues. V was shortened by 4 bases and J by 2 bases, with 6 bases between the two germline ends. Germline CDR1 reads SNHLY; CDR2 reads FYNNEI. CDR3 in amino acids: CASSAFPGNTIYF. Written as DNA, the CDR3 is TGTGCCAGCAGTGCGTTCCCTGGAAACACCATATATTTT.

The table lists this clone with a count of one. J is TRBJ2-7 and V is TRBV19; 7 bases line up with TRBD1. V was clipped by 5 bases and J by 5 bases; unmatched bases: 9. Germline V gene sequence: CDR1 LNHDA, CDR2 SQIVND (reference sequence). The CDR3 sequence is 14 residues long. CDR3 sequence reads: CASSETGILHEQYF. DNA of the CDR3: TGTGCCAGTAGTGAGACAGGGATCCTTCACGAGCAGTACTTC.

This chain joins TRBV20-1 and TRBJ2-7; TRBD2 aligns across 9 bases. Germline CDR1 reads DFQATT; CDR2 reads SNEGSKA (reference sequence). The CDR3 totals 16 residues. Trimming at V came to 3 bases and at J to 3 bases, leaving 12 bases not matched to a gene. The CDR3 DNA sequence: TGCAGTGCTAGTGAATCGGCGGGAGGGACTCTCTACGAGCAGTACTTC. Translation gives CSASESAGGTLYEQYF.

This clone came up a few times. The V and J genes are TRBV7-8 and TRBJ1-5; perhaps TRBD1 as D (6 bases). This CDR3 is 15 amino acids long. Germline assignment: CDR1 SGHVS and CDR2 FQNEAQ. Trimming removed 5 bases at V and 3 bases at J, with 14 bases between. CDR3 protein: CASSAADSPNQPQHF. CDR3 DNA: TGTGCCAGCAGCGCCGCGGACAGTCCCAATCAGCCCCAGCATTTT. Filled out from reference TRBV7-8 and TRBJ1-5, the complete variable domain reads GAGVSQSPRYKVAKRGQDVALRCDPISGHVSLFWYQQALGQGPEFLTYFQNEAQLDKSGLPSDRFFAERPEGSVSTLKIQRTQQEDSAVYLCASSAADSPNQPQHFGDGTRLSIL.

V usage is TRBV7-2 and J usage is TRBJ1-4; weak D call: TRBD1 (5 bases). V was shortened by 1 base and J by 8 bases, with 14 bases between the two germline ends. CDR3 length equals 15 residues. Germline CDR1 SGHTA, CDR2 FQGNSA. This chain's CDR3 is CASSLGGGKQEKLFF. The CDR3 DNA reads TGTGCCAGCAGCTTAGGGGGCGGCAAGCAAGAAAAACTGTTTTTT.

The CDR3 DNA follows: TGTGCCAGTAGTATAGCCCCGAGGTACGAGCAGTACTTC. Encoded protein: CASSIAPRYEQYF. This chain links TRBV19 with TRBJ2-7, with D unclear. The germline V gene encodes CDR1 LNHDA and CDR2 SQIVND (reference sequence). CDR3 length: 13 residues. Between the trimmed V and J ends, which lost 1 base and 4 bases, there was a span of 8 bases.

The rearrangement uses TRBV5-6 and TRBJ1-1; D not resolved. The V gene lost 7 bases and the J gene lost 0 bases, with 10 bases spanning the gap. The CDR3 has 13 amino acids. Germline-derived CDR1 and CDR2 are SGHDT and YYEEEE. The CDR3 spells CASLDQMNTEAFF. DNA of the CDR3: TGTGCCAGCCTCGATCAGATGAACACTGAAGCTTTCTTT.

The chain carries TRBV9 and TRBJ2-3, with 13 bases fitting TRBD2. This CDR3 has 16 amino acids. Germline V gives CDR1 SGDLS, CDR2 YYNGEE. With V trimmed by 5 bases and J by 5 bases, 8 bases remained unmatched. CDR3 in amino acids: CASSQITSGGVDTQYF. The CDR3 bases are TGTGCCAGCAGTCAGATTACTAGCGGGGGGGTAGATACGCAGTATTTT.

V and J are TRBV7-2 and TRBJ2-2; perhaps TRBD2 as D (6 bases). Germline CDR1 reads SGHTA; CDR2 reads FQGNSA. CDR3 length: 16 amino acids. With 2 bases removed from V and 4 bases from J, the gap between germline ends came to 14 bases. The CDR3 loop is CASSLRRGVVTGELFF. The CDR3 coding sequence is TGTGCCAGCAGCTTAAGGAGGGGAGTAGTCACCGGGGAGCTGTTTTTT.

The chain has TRBV28 and TRBJ1-6, with TRBD1 identical over 7 bases. The germline V gene encodes CDR1 MDHEN and CDR2 SYDVKM. This CDR3 has 15 residues. Trimming cost V 6 bases and J 7 bases; bases outside gene matches: 9. The CDR3 sequence is CASRSQGPENSPLHF. As DNA, the CDR3 is TGTGCCAGCAGGTCACAGGGGCCTGAGAATTCACCCCTCCACTTT.

The V and J genes are TRBV24-1 and TRBJ2-5; TRBD2 is a possible D gene (6 bases). CDR3 size: 15 residues. The germline CDR1 and CDR2 sequences are KGHDR and SFDVKD. V lost 2 bases and J 5 bases, leaving 14 bases between the germline ends. The CDR3 sequence is CATSDSREPSETQYF. The DNA for the CDR3 is TGTGCCACCAGTGATTCCCGGGAGCCCTCGGAGACCCAGTACTTC.

This chain uses TRBV21-1 with TRBJ2-1; the table's D call, TRBD1, was not checked against the DNA. TRBV21-1 is a known pseudogene. This CDR3 has 23 amino acids. This chain's CDR3 is CASSKGRSFTGTGKRISYNEQFF. DNA of the CDR3: TGTGCCAGCAGCAAAGGGAGATCATTCACGGGGACAGGGAAGAGGATATCCTACAATGAGCAGTTCTTC.

The rearrangement joins TRBV10-3 to TRBJ2-1; D perhaps matches TRBD2 (6 bases). The CDR3 runs 15 residues. Germline V lookup: CDR1 ENHRY, CDR2 SYGVKD. The V end lost 8 bases, the J end lost 4 bases, and 18 bases lay between the germline ends. CDR3 protein: CAIQARAGTYNEQFF. In nucleotides, the CDR3 is TGTGCCATCCAAGCGCGGGCAGGGACTTACAATGAGCAGTTCTTC.

The chain recombines TRBV12-3 or TRBV12-4 with TRBJ2-7; D remains unclear. V was cut by 3 bases and J by 3 bases, with 9 bases left in between. The CDR3 has 13 amino acids. CDR3 coding DNA: TGTGCCAGCAGTTTGAACTACCTCTACGAGCAGTACTTC. Amino acids: CASSLNYLYEQYF.

This clone was seen just once. The chain employs TRBV2 and TRBJ1-1; D is undetermined. The CDR3 has 14 residues. The germline V gene has CDR1 SNHLY and CDR2 FYNNEI. With 7 bases removed from V and 1 base from J, the gap between germline ends came to 13 bases. For the CDR3, the DNA is TGTGCCAGCACCGCATTTCACGGGAACACTGAAGCTTTCTTT. As protein: CASTAFHGNTEAFF.

The chain combines TRBV10-2 with TRBJ2-1; 9 positions match TRBD2. From germline, CDR1 is WSHSY and CDR2 SAAADI. The trim removed 5 bases at V and 11 bases at J, leaving 16 bases unmatched. This CDR3 contains 16 residues. The CDR3 nucleotides read TGCGCCAGCAGTAGGAGTAGCGGGGGTTTCTCGACGCAGCAGTTCTTC. This sequence encodes CASSRSSGGFSTQQFF.

The chain couples TRBV9 to TRBJ2-4; D not certain. CDR1 and CDR2 (germline): SGDLS, YYNGEE. CDR3 size: 16 residues. Deletions cut 1 base from V and 3 bases from J, with 14 bases between. The chain's CDR3 is CASSVIRRTFKNIQYF. In nucleotides, the CDR3 is TGTGCCAGCAGCGTAATCAGGCGCACCTTCAAAAACATTCAGTACTTC.

The table lists this clone with a count of one. V and J are TRBV7-8 and TRBJ1-2; D call uncertain. Germline CDR1 reads SGHVS; CDR2 reads FQNEAQ. Trimming cost V 1 base and J 10 bases, with 13 bases left between them. CDR3 length: 13 residues. The CDR3 loop reads CASSLDPGSDYTF. The CDR3 bases are TGTGCCAGCAGCTTAGATCCCGGGAGCGACTACACCTTC. Drawing the rest from reference TRBV7-8 and TRBJ1-2, the complete variable domain is GAGVSQSPRYKVAKRGQDVALRCDPISGHVSLFWYQQALGQGPEFLTYFQNEAQLDKSGLPSDRFFAERPEGSVSTLKIQRTQQEDSAVYLCASSLDPGSDYTFGSGTRLTVV.

This chain links TRBV19 with TRBJ1-5; 7 positions agree with TRBD1. Per germline, CDR1 LNHDA and CDR2 SQIVND (reference sequence). V lost 6 bases to trimming and J lost 7 bases; unmatched junction nucleotides: 21. This CDR3 spans 18 amino acids. CDR3 residues: CASSPHRGDRLLRQPQHF. CDR3 nucleotide sequence: TGTGCCAGTAGCCCCCATCGTGGGGACAGACTTCTCAGGCAGCCCCAGCATTTT.

The rearrangement joins TRBV5-1 to TRBJ2-6; D is possibly TRBD2 (6 bases). CDR1 and CDR2 (germline): SGHRS, YFSETQ. The V end was cut by 5 bases, the J end by 0 bases, with 15 bases between. This CDR3 region has 17 residues. In DNA form, the CDR3 reads TGCGCCAGCAGACCCTCCGGGAGTTTCTCTGGGGCCAACGTCCTGACTTTC. Translation: CASRPSGSFSGANVLTF.

The V call is TRBV9, the J call TRBJ2-7; D not certain. The CDR3 sequence is 13 residues long. V lost 2 bases, J lost 2 bases, and 8 bases lay in between. The germline CDR1 and CDR2 sequences are SGDLS and YYNGEE. The CDR3 loop reads CASSVGQTYEQYF. DNA of the CDR3: TGTGCCAGCAGCGTGGGCCAGACCTACGAGCAGTACTTC.